Below, 27 T cell receptor beta chains from the same sample are listed, as sequenced in a study of PD-L1 blockade in urothelial cancer (dated by TCRdb to about 2017). Receptors were amplified or captured by the immunoSEQ multiplex PCR assay. The table comes from immuneACCESS by way of TCRdb, which keeps in-frame sequences with V and J called. Part of the clones is missing from these tables; in studies checked, under half for an unresolved V gene and the rest for unknown reasons. The sample table shows about 43,000 clones, and 88% are seen once. The top ten hold roughly 15% of the sample. This sample comprised PBMCs, obtained around atezolizumab (anti-PD-L1) treatment. These receptors came from a woman aged 60-75 years with urothelial cancer.

This clone was recorded only once. This rearrangement joins TRBV5-1 to TRBJ2-3; 8 bases map to TRBD2. Germline CDR1 reads SGHRS; CDR2 reads YFSETQ. The ends lost 4 bases at V and 5 bases at J; junction bases unmatched: 18. This CDR3 region has 18 residues. The chain's CDR3 is CASSSRGSTGGYGDTQYF. CDR3 DNA sequence: TGCGCCAGCAGCAGCCGGGGAAGTACGGGGGGGTATGGAGATACGCAGTATTTT.

In its sample, this clone was seen once. This chain uses TRBV5-1 with TRBJ1-1, with D possibly TRBD1 on 5 matching bases. CDR1 is SGHRS and CDR2 is YFSETQ in the germline V gene. The CDR3 runs 15 residues. Trimming took 0 bases from V and 3 from J, leaving 12 bases between them. DNA of the CDR3: TGCGCCAGCAGCTTGGCCGGAGGGGAAGACACTGAAGCTTTCTTT. This codes for CASSLAGGEDTEAFF.

This sequence joins TRBV4-2 and TRBJ1-2; tentative D call: TRBD1 (5 bases). Trimming stripped 1 base from V and 8 bases from J, with 17 bases between. Germline CDR1 is LGHNA and CDR2 is YNFKEQ. The CDR3 runs 15 residues. The CDR3 loop is CASSQVRTHTGGYTF. DNA of the CDR3: TGTGCCAGCAGCCAAGTGAGGACACACACAGGCGGCTACACCTTC.

The chain combines TRBV7-3 with TRBJ1-2; 9 bases fit TRBD1. The germline V gene has CDR1 SGHTA and CDR2 FQGTGA. Trimming took 5 bases from V and 4 from J; bases not matched to a gene: 20. This CDR3 has 19 amino acids. Written as DNA, the CDR3 is TGTGCCAGCAGCCCGAGCCCTCCGGGGGATCACAGGGGGCTCTATGGCTACACCTTC. Translating it yields CASSPSPPGDHRGLYGYTF. The full variable domain, with the rest looked up from reference TRBV7-3 and TRBJ1-2, is GAGVSQTPSNKVTEKGKYVELRCDPISGHTALYWYRQSLGQGPEFLIYFQGTGAADDSGLPNDRFFAVRPEGSVSTLKIQRTERGDSAVYLCASSPSPPGDHRGLYGYTFGSGTRLTVV.

V usage is TRBV11-3 and J usage is TRBJ2-7, with 8 positions matching TRBD1. The trim removed 2 bases at V and 5 bases at J, leaving 5 bases unmatched. This CDR3 region has 14 residues. The germline V gene encodes CDR1 SGHNT and CDR2 YENEEA. CDR3 residues: CASSLQDRDHEQYF. The CDR3 DNA sequence: TGTGCCAGCAGCTTACAGGACAGGGACCACGAGCAGTACTTC.

The chain recombines TRBV4-1 with TRBJ2-1; D is undetermined. The CDR3 consists of 14 residues. Germline values: CDR1 MGHRA, CDR2 YSYEKL. V was pared by 1 base and J by 3 bases, with 7 bases between. CDR3 DNA: TGCGCCAGCAGCCAAGCCTCTTTCTACAATGAGCAGTTCTTC. Its protein is CASSQASFYNEQFF.

CDR3 residues: CASSYAGVGDTQYF. The CDR3 DNA follows: TGTGCCAGCAGTTACGCCGGGGTTGGTGATACGCAGTATTTT. V gene TRBV6-5 combines with J gene TRBJ2-3; perhaps TRBD2 as D (5 bases). The CDR3 length is 14 residues. The germline CDR1 and CDR2 sequences are MNHEY and SVGAGI. V was cut by 2 bases and J by 6 bases, with 12 bases left in between.

This chain joins TRBV9 and TRBJ1-3, with D possibly TRBD1 on 6 matching bases. The CDR3 sequence is 16 residues long. V was trimmed by 0 bases and J by 2 bases, leaving 12 bases between them. From germline, CDR1 is SGDLS and CDR2 YYNGEE. The CDR3 nucleotides read TGTGCCAGCAGCGTAGATTTCAGGGGCGCTGGAAACACCATATATTTT. Its protein product is CASSVDFRGAGNTIYF.

The chain uses TRBV11-2 and TRBJ2-7; TRBD1 matches at 10 bases. Germline values: CDR1 SGHAT, CDR2 FQNNGV. The CDR3 covers 14 residues. V lost 5 bases, J lost 6 bases, and 7 bases stayed unmatched. In DNA, the CDR3 is TGTGCCAGCAGCACAAGCCGGACAGGGGGCGAGCAGTACTTC. It specifies CASSTSRTGGEQYF.

This clone showed up just once. This rearrangement joins TRBV7-9 to TRBJ2-7; D gene ambiguous. Germline loops: CDR1 SEHNR, CDR2 FQNEAQ (reference sequence). The CDR3 runs 13 residues. V lost 1 base and J 3 bases, leaving 7 bases between the germline ends. CDR3 loop: CASSLGSNYEQYF. CDR3 coding DNA: TGTGCCAGCAGCTTAGGCAGTAACTACGAGCAGTACTTC.

The CDR3 loop reads CASSLQGARSYEQYF. The DNA for the CDR3 is TGTGCCAGCAGCTTGCAGGGGGCGCGTTCCTACGAGCAGTACTTC. V usage is TRBV27 and J usage is TRBJ2-7, with 8 bases fitting TRBD1. Losses at the gene ends were 6 bases for V and 1 base for J; bases not matched to a gene: 8. This CDR3 has 15 amino acids. Germline-derived CDR1 and CDR2 are MNHEY and SMNVEV (reference sequence).

This clone was seen only once. The chain carries TRBV4-3 and TRBJ1-2; D unresolved. In germline, CDR1 is LGHNA, CDR2 YSLEER. This CDR3 has 15 residues. Between the trimmed V and J ends, which lost 4 bases and 8 bases, there was a span of 20 bases. DNA for the CDR3: TGCGCCAGCAGCCCCACCGAGGGAGGACCCGGCGGCTACACCTTC. This gives the protein CASSPTEGGPGGYTF.

The table lists this clone with a count of one. The V and J genes are TRBV4-1 and TRBJ2-3; possibly TRBD1 for D (6 bases). Germline V lookup: CDR1 MGHRA, CDR2 YSYEKL. V lost 1 base and J 6 bases, leaving 14 bases between the germline ends. The CDR3 covers 15 residues. The CDR3 protein is CASSQGVQGKDTQYF. The CDR3 DNA sequence: TGCGCCAGCAGCCAAGGTGTCCAGGGGAAGGATACGCAGTATTTT.

The chain recombines TRBV27 with TRBJ1-1; possibly TRBD1 for D (5 bases). Germline values: CDR1 MNHEY, CDR2 SMNVEV (reference sequence). V lost 0 bases and J lost 2, with 10 bases in between. This CDR3 has 15 amino acids. CDR3 region: CASSLSIQGNTEAFF. Written as DNA, the CDR3 is TGTGCCAGCAGTTTATCCATTCAGGGCAACACTGAAGCTTTCTTT.

This clone occurred a few times. The chain combines TRBV5-4 with TRBJ2-7; a possible D gene is TRBD1 (6 bases). The length of the CDR3 is 14 residues. The V end lost 0 bases, the J end lost 2 bases, and 9 bases lay between the germline ends. Germline CDR1 SGHNT, CDR2 YYREEE (reference sequence). CDR3 sequence reads: CASSLGGQTYEQYF. CDR3 coding DNA: TGTGCCAGCAGCTTGGGAGGACAGACCTACGAGCAGTACTTC.

The chain links TRBV4-2 to TRBJ1-2; maybe TRBD1 (6 bases). V lost 0 bases and J 2 bases, leaving 13 bases between the germline ends. CDR3 length equals 16 residues. In germline, CDR1 is LGHNA, CDR2 YNFKEQ. CDR3 nucleotide sequence: TGTGCCAGCAGCCAAGATCTGAGACAGGTGAACTATGGCTACACCTTC. Encoded protein: CASSQDLRQVNYGYTF.

The V call is TRBV7-8, the J call TRBJ1-5; 7 bases fit TRBD1. Germline CDR1 is SGHVS and CDR2 is FQNEAQ. V shed 5 bases, J shed 2 bases, and the junction held 3 bases outside the gene matches. The CDR3 is 14 residues long. The CDR3 loop reads CASSPGQRNQPQHF. The DNA of the CDR3 is TGTGCCAGCAGCCCGGGACAGCGCAATCAGCCCCAGCATTTT.

V usage is TRBV5-4 and J usage is TRBJ2-1; 8 bases match TRBD2. V lost 4 bases and J lost 4; bases outside the gene matches: 10. Germline V gives CDR1 SGHNT, CDR2 YYREEE (reference sequence). The CDR3 loop spans 16 amino acids. The chain's CDR3 is CASSTKAGERYNEQFF. Here the CDR3 DNA reads TGTGCCAGCAGCACAAAAGCGGGAGAACGGTACAATGAGCAGTTCTTC.

The rearrangement joins TRBV6-5 to TRBJ1-2; D may be TRBD1 (5 bases). CDR3 length: 14 amino acids. V was cut by 11 bases and J by 2 bases, with 18 bases left in between. Germline CDR1 and CDR2: MNHEY and SVGAGI. Here the CDR3 DNA reads TGTGCCGCTGGGGGGGTTAGAACGAACTATGGCTACACCTTC. Translating it yields CAAGGVRTNYGYTF.

The chain combines TRBV9 with TRBJ1-4; 12 positions match TRBD1. The CDR3 is made up of 19 amino acids. The trim removed 3 bases at V and 6 bases at J, leaving 15 bases unmatched. The germline gives CDR1 SGDLS, CDR2 YYNGEE. The CDR3 sequence is CASSAPKTGTGGADEKLFF. In DNA, the CDR3 is TGTGCCAGCAGCGCCCCCAAAACCGGGACAGGGGGCGCGGATGAAAAACTGTTTTTT.

The chain carries TRBV9 and TRBJ2-3, with 13 bases fitting TRBD2. Germline V CDR1 and CDR2: SGDLS, YYNGEE. V shed 2 bases and J 8 bases; nucleotides not matched to a gene: 5. The CDR3 totals 15 residues. For the CDR3, the DNA is TGTGCCAGCAGCGTTGGACTAGCGGGAGTGTTTACGCAGTATTTT. This gives the protein CASSVGLAGVFTQYF. The variable domain in full, completed from reference TRBV9 and TRBJ2-3, reads DSGVTQTPKHLITATGQRVTLRCSPRSGDLSVYWYQQSLDQGLQFLIQYYNGEERAKGNILERFSAQQFPDLHSELNLSSLELGDSALYFCASSVGLAGVFTQYFGPGTRLTVL.

The chain couples TRBV5-1 to TRBJ2-6; 7 bases map to TRBD2. This CDR3 contains 17 residues. CDR1 and CDR2 (germline): SGHRS, YFSETQ. After removal of 2 bases from V and 1 base from J, the junction contained 6 bases not matched to a gene. CDR3: CASSFGASGSGANVLTF. In nucleotides, the CDR3 is TGCGCCAGCAGCTTTGGGGCTAGCGGTTCTGGGGCCAACGTCCTGACTTTC. Full variable domain (missing parts from reference TRBV5-1 and TRBJ2-6): KAGVTQTPRYLIKTRGQQVTLSCSPISGHRSVSWYQQTPGQGLQFLFEYFSETQRNKGNFPGRFSGRQFSNSRSEMNVSTLELGDSALYLCASSFGASGSGANVLTFGAGSRLTVL.

Here the CDR3 DNA reads TGTGCCAGCTCAGTAGGACACGGGAGCTACGAGCAGTACTTC. This codes for CASSVGHGSYEQYF. The chain has TRBV18 and TRBJ2-7; TRBD2 might be the D (6 bases). The CDR3 runs to 14 residues. Trimming removed 5 bases at V and 3 bases at J, with 14 bases between. In germline, CDR1 is KGHSH, CDR2 LQKENI. Full variable domain (outside the CDR3, taken from reference TRBV18 and TRBJ2-7): NAGVMQNPRHLVRRRGQEARLRCSPMKGHSHVYWYRQLPEEGLKFMVYLQKENIIDESGMPKERFSAEFPKEGPSILRIQQVVRGDSAAYFCASSVGHGSYEQYFGPGTRLTVT.

J is TRBJ2-7 and V is TRBV18; D possibly corresponds to TRBD2 (6 bases). Germline V gene data show CDR1 as KGHSH and CDR2 as LQKENI. The ends were cut back, 3 bases at V and 3 bases at J, with 21 bases in the middle. The CDR3 is made up of 17 amino acids. CDR3 DNA sequence: TGTGCCAGCTCACCCAGCTCAACCGGGACTCCTTACTACGAGCAGTACTTC. Protein: CASSPSSTGTPYYEQYF.

The chain recombines TRBV28 with TRBJ1-1, with a possible D match to TRBD1 (6 bases). V dropped 6 bases and J dropped 4 bases, with 9 bases sitting between them. The germline gives CDR1 MDHEN, CDR2 SYDVKM. The CDR3 is made up of 12 amino acids. CDR3 DNA sequence: TGTGCCAGCAGGGGGGCCGCCACTGAAGCTTTCTTT. Translated, it gives CASRGAATEAFF.

This clone was observed a single time. This sequence joins TRBV5-1 and TRBJ2-5; possible D gene TRBD2, 6 bases. The germline CDR1 and CDR2 sequences are SGHRS and YFSETQ. The CDR3 length is 14 residues. Trimming pared 2 bases from V and 3 bases from J, leaving 11 bases between. The CDR3: CASSLYGGKETQYF. Written as DNA, the CDR3 is TGCGCCAGCAGCTTATATGGGGGGAAAGAGACCCAGTACTTC.

V usage is TRBV6-5 and J usage is TRBJ1-2; 7 bases are a match to TRBD1. Germline assignment: CDR1 MNHEY and CDR2 SVGAGI. J was trimmed by 4 bases and V by 6 bases; bases with no gene match: 11. The CDR3 consists of 15 residues. The CDR3 nucleotides are TGTGCCAGCAGCGGTTGGACAGGTCCCCCCTATGGCTACACCTTC. Translating it yields CASSGWTGPPYGYTF.